Each of the 32 T cell receptor beta chains below was sequenced from the same sample in a study of blood T cell repertoires in COVID-19. The repertoire was sequenced with immunoSEQ multiplex PCR; TCRdb's copy has only in-frame clones and lacks some. This sample has 45,000 to 65,000 clones, with 89% found just once. Material: peripheral blood. The receptor set was obtained from a human donor in a cohort sampled during active COVID-19.

This chain connects TRBV24-1 to TRBJ2-1; the match to TRBD2 covers 8 bases. Germline V gene data show CDR1 as KGHDR and CDR2 as SFDVKD. This CDR3 region has 13 residues. Trimming removed 9 bases from V and 8 bases from J; junction bases left unmatched: 8. The DNA of the CDR3 is TGTGCCACCGGACTTCCGGGGGGGCATGAGCAGTTCTTC. It translates to CATGLPGGHEQFF.

V gene TRBV6-6 combines with J gene TRBJ1-6, with D possibly being TRBD1 (5 bases). Trimming took off 0 bases at V and 7 bases at J, with 13 bases between the two ends. CDR1 MNHNY and CDR2 SVGAGI come from the germline V gene (reference sequence). This CDR3 contains 16 residues. The CDR3 region is CASSYSTVRVNSPLHF. DNA for the CDR3: TGTGCCAGCAGTTACTCGACGGTCAGGGTGAATTCACCCCTCCACTTT.

This clone was picked up a small number of times. The V and J genes are TRBV9 and TRBJ1-4; TRBD1 matches at 10 bases. Germline V gene lookup returns CDR1 SGDLS and CDR2 YYNGEE. This CDR3 spans 19 amino acids. V was clipped by 2 bases and J by 0 bases; unmatched bases: 10. CDR3 in DNA: TGTGCCAGCAGCGTCGGGGGGACAGGGGCCTTGACAACTAATGAAAAACTGTTTTTT. Protein: CASSVGGTGALTTNEKLFF.

This clone is a singleton in its sample. The gene calls are TRBV21-1 and TRBJ1-4; the table's D call, TRBD1, was not checked against the DNA. TRBV21-1 is a known pseudogene. CDR3 length: 17 amino acids. The CDR3 loop reads CASSPQPGQTTNEKLFF. As DNA, the CDR3 is TGTGCCAGCAGCCCCCAACCGGGACAGACAACTAATGAAAAACTGTTTTTT.

This chain joins TRBV3-1 (or the pseudogene TRBV3-2) and TRBJ2-3, with D possibly being TRBD2 (6 bases). Per the germline V gene, CDR1 is LGHDT and CDR2 is YNNKEL (reference sequence). The CDR3 spans 13 residues. Trimming left V 4 bases short and J 6 bases short, with 11 bases between. CDR3 sequence (DNA): TGTGCCAGCAGCCCGGGGGAATGGGATACGCAGTATTTT. Its translation is CASSPGEWDTQYF.

The V gene is TRBV6-2 or TRBV6-3, the J gene TRBJ2-3; TRBD2 matches at 10 bases. Germline V gene sequence: CDR1 MNHEY, CDR2 SVGEGT. The CDR3 length is 15 residues. Trimming at V came to 3 bases and at J to 13 bases, leaving 13 bases not matched to a gene. This chain's CDR3 is CASSYGSITSGEKYF. The CDR3 DNA reads as TGTGCCAGCAGTTATGGCAGTATTACTAGCGGGGAAAAGTATTTT.

The J gene is TRBJ1-2, the V gene TRBV19, with TRBD1 matching over 9 bases. CDR1 and CDR2 from the germline V gene are LNHDA and SQIVND (reference sequence). V lost 7 bases to trimming and J lost 4 bases; unmatched junction nucleotides: 7. CDR3 size: 14 residues. Here the CDR3 reads CASNPGQGAYGYTF. The DNA for the CDR3 is TGTGCCAGTAACCCGGGACAGGGAGCCTATGGCTACACCTTC.

The chain has TRBV15 and TRBJ2-1; 9 nucleotides match TRBD2. V gave up 3 bases and J gave up 5 bases; unmatched junction bases: 2. Germline V CDR1 and CDR2: LNHNV, YYDKDF (reference sequence). The CDR3 runs to 14 residues. This CDR3 is CATSSQREDNEQFF. The CDR3 DNA is TGTGCCACCAGCAGCCAGCGGGAGGACAATGAGCAGTTCTTC.

This clone is a singleton in its sample. The chain employs TRBV4-1 and TRBJ2-3, with 11 bases that match TRBD2. The CDR3 has 16 residues. V shed 1 base, J shed 6 bases, and the junction held 6 bases outside the gene matches. The germline V gene has CDR1 MGHRA and CDR2 YSYEKL. CDR3 sequence (DNA): TGCGCCAGCAGCCAAGGACTAGCGGGGTCTAGGGATACGCAGTATTTT. This gives the protein CASSQGLAGSRDTQYF.

The chain uses TRBV2 and TRBJ2-5, with 9 bases that match TRBD2. The ends lost 3 bases at V and 3 bases at J; junction bases unmatched: 2. Looked up from germline, CDR1 is SNHLY and CDR2 is FYNNEI. This CDR3 is 14 amino acids long. CDR3 DNA: TGTGCCAGCAGTGATGCGGGGGGGAAAGAGACCCAGTACTTC. This codes for CASSDAGGKETQYF.

The chain carries TRBV19 and TRBJ1-5, with TRBD1 matching 9 bases. The CDR3 spans 14 residues. Germline CDR1 reads LNHDA; CDR2 reads SQIVND (reference sequence). After removal of 3 bases from V and 4 bases from J, the junction contained 1 base not matched to a gene. The CDR3 DNA follows: TGTGCCAGTAGTATGGGACAGGGTAATCAGCCCCAGCATTTT. It yields the protein CASSMGQGNQPQHF.

CDR3 amino acids: CASSPNDRGGTEAFF. The CDR3 bases are TGTGCCAGCTCACCTAACGACAGGGGCGGCACTGAAGCTTTCTTT. The chain is built from TRBV18 and TRBJ1-1; TRBD1 agrees at 8 bases. V dropped 3 bases and J dropped 4; count of bases not matched to a gene: 7. This CDR3 is built from 15 residues. Per the germline V gene, CDR1 is KGHSH and CDR2 is LQKENI.

The chain links TRBV4-1 to TRBJ1-2, with D perhaps matching TRBD1 (6 bases). The CDR3 has 15 amino acids. V was pared by 2 bases and J by 2 bases, with 12 bases between. CDR1 MGHRA and CDR2 YSYEKL come from the germline V gene. The CDR3 sequence: CASSQLYTGNYGYTF. As DNA, the CDR3 is TGCGCCAGCAGCCAACTATACACAGGGAACTATGGCTACACCTTC.

The chain employs TRBV1 and TRBJ2-5; the table's D call, TRBD2, was not checked against the DNA. TRBV1 constitutes a pseudogene. The CDR3 contains 19 residues. CDR3 bases: TGCACCAGCAGCCAGTCGCCGCTAGCGGGGGGGTTGGGACAAGAGACCCAGTACTTC. It is translated as CTSSQSPLAGGLGQETQYF.

The rearrangement joins TRBV5-4 to TRBJ1-6, with unresolved D. V was cut by 0 bases and J by 11 bases, with 9 bases left in between. The CDR3 spans 13 residues. Germline V CDR1 and CDR2: SGHNT, YYREEE (reference sequence). The CDR3 nucleotides read TGTGCCAGCAGCTTGGACAGAACGCCACCCCTCCACTTT. Translated, it gives CASSLDRTPPLHF.

V is TRBV6-5 and J is TRBJ1-2; D possibly corresponds to TRBD1 (5 bases). The germline V gene encodes CDR1 MNHEY and CDR2 SVGAGI. CDR3 length: 16 amino acids. Trimming removed 3 bases from V and 3 bases from J, with 17 bases in between. The CDR3 nucleotides are TGTGCCAGCAGTTATAGTTCTGGACAACAAGACTATGGCTACACCTTC. Translating gives CASSYSSGQQDYGYTF.

The CDR3 sequence is CASSYSYSTNTGELFF. CDR3 nucleotides: TGTGCCAGCAGTTACTCGTACAGCACGAACACCGGGGAGCTGTTTTTT. The chain has TRBV6-5 and TRBJ2-2; D gene unclear. The CDR3 extends over 16 amino acids. CDR1 and CDR2 (germline): MNHEY, SVGAGI. The V and J ends lost 0 bases and 0 bases respectively, with 8 bases between them.

V and J are TRBV7-2 and TRBJ2-1, with TRBD1 identical over 12 bases. Germline V gene sequence: CDR1 SGHTA, CDR2 FQGNSA. V trimming: 5 bases; J trimming: 8 bases; junction bases outside the gene matches: 7. This CDR3 region has 15 residues. CDR3 nucleotides: TGTGCCAGCAGCGCATGGGGACAGGGGGCGGATGAGCAGTTCTTC. As protein: CASSAWGQGADEQFF. Variable domain in full (rest from reference TRBV7-2 and TRBJ2-1): GAGVSQSPSNKVTEKGKDVELRCDPISGHTALYWYRQSLGQGLEFLIYFQGNSAPDKSGLPSDRFSAERTGGSVSTLTIQRTQQEDSAVYLCASSAWGQGADEQFFGPGTRLTVL.

This chain links TRBV19 with TRBJ1-2, with D perhaps TRBD1 (6 bases). The CDR3 loop spans 14 amino acids. Trimming removed 6 bases from V and 0 bases from J, with 11 bases in between. Germline values: CDR1 LNHDA, CDR2 SQIVND (reference sequence). The CDR3 loop reads CASRGHQANYGYTF. For the CDR3, the DNA is TGTGCCAGTAGGGGACACCAAGCTAACTATGGCTACACCTTC.

This clone was recorded many times. The CDR3 sequence: CASSIFAQGLNTEAFF. The CDR3 coding sequence is TGTGCCAGTAGTATTTTTGCACAGGGGCTGAACACTGAAGCTTTCTTT. The rearrangement uses TRBV19 and TRBJ1-1, with 7 bases aligning to TRBD1. CDR1 and CDR2 from the germline V gene are LNHDA and SQIVND (reference sequence). Germline trimming cut 3 bases from V and 0 bases from J; bases unmatched to any gene: 7. The CDR3 is 16 amino acids. The full variable domain, completed using reference TRBV19 and TRBJ1-1, is DGGITQSPKYLFRKEGQNVTLSCEQNLNHDAMYWYRQDPGQGLRLIYYSQIVNDFQKGDIAEGYSVSREKKESFPLTVTSAQKNPTAFYLCASSIFAQGLNTEAFFGQGTRLTVV.

CDR3 coding DNA: TGTGCCAGCAGCTTAGCGGGTAGCGGGGTGGATGAGCAGTTCTTC. Amino acids: CASSLAGSGVDEQFF. This rearrangement joins TRBV7-9 to TRBJ2-1; TRBD2 matches at 8 bases. The V and J ends lost 0 bases and 8 bases, in that order; junction bases with no gene match: 6. CDR3 length: 15 residues. Germline CDR1 and CDR2: SEHNR and FQNEAQ (reference sequence).

The chain recombines TRBV4-2 with TRBJ2-2; 12 bases map to TRBD2. The germline gives CDR1 LGHNA, CDR2 YNFKEQ. The CDR3 is 15 amino acids. V was pared by 7 bases and J by 0 bases, with 0 bases of the junction left unmatched. CDR3 in DNA: TGTGCCAGCACTAGCGGGGGGGCGAACACCGGGGAGCTGTTTTTT. This gives the protein CASTSGGANTGELFF.

J is TRBJ1-5 and V is TRBV19; TRBD1 is a possible D gene (5 bases). Germline assignment: CDR1 LNHDA and CDR2 SQIVND (reference sequence). V was trimmed by 1 base and J by 3 bases, leaving 10 bases between them. This CDR3 has 15 amino acids. DNA for the CDR3: TGTGCCAGTAGTATAGGCCGGGGGAACAATCAGCCCCAGCATTTT. Translation: CASSIGRGNNQPQHF.

This rearrangement joins TRBV19 to TRBJ1-4; TRBD1 matches at 7 bases. J gave up 6 bases and V 6 bases, and 7 bases lay outside the gene matches. The CDR3 has 14 amino acids. Germline CDR1 and CDR2: LNHDA and SQIVND (reference sequence). As DNA, the CDR3 is TGTGCCAGTAGACAGGGGCTTTCGCATGAAAAACTGTTTTTT. It encodes CASRQGLSHEKLFF. Drawing the rest from reference TRBV19 and TRBJ1-4, the complete variable domain is DGGITQSPKYLFRKEGQNVTLSCEQNLNHDAMYWYRQDPGQGLRLIYYSQIVNDFQKGDIAEGYSVSREKKESFPLTVTSAQKNPTAFYLCASRQGLSHEKLFFGSGTQLSVL.

This clone was detected only a few times. This chain links TRBV30 with TRBJ1-5; no clear D. Trimming removed 2 bases from V and 0 bases from J, with 17 bases in between. The length of the CDR3 is 17 residues. Germline V gene sequence: CDR1 GTSNPN, CDR2 SVGIG (reference sequence). The CDR3, as DNA: TGTGCCTGGAGTCCATCCCGCCACGGTTATAGCAATCAGCCCCAGCATTTT. As protein: CAWSPSRHGYSNQPQHF.

CDR3 region: CASSYDWGPRGNTIYF. In DNA, the CDR3 is TGTGCCAGCAGCTACGACTGGGGGCCGCGGGGAAACACCATATATTTT. The gene calls are TRBV9 and TRBJ1-3, with D maybe TRBD1 (6 bases). V gave up 4 bases and J gave up 4 bases, with 18 bases separating them. Germline CDR1 reads SGDLS; CDR2 reads YYNGEE. This CDR3 is 16 amino acids long.

The chain has TRBV21-1 and TRBJ2-7; TRBD1, the D gene given by the table, was not confirmed from the DNA. TRBV21-1 is a listed pseudogene. The CDR3 sequence is 15 residues long. Here the CDR3 DNA reads TGTGCCAGCAGCCGTACAGGGGCTCGGGGAGGCGAGCAGTACTTC. It yields the protein CASSRTGARGGEQYF.

The V gene is TRBV2, the J gene TRBJ1-5; 9 bases align to TRBD1. The V and J ends lost 5 bases and 6 bases, in that order; junction bases with no gene match: 5. The CDR3 runs to 14 residues. Germline values: CDR1 SNHLY, CDR2 FYNNEI. The CDR3 loop reads CASSRTGVGQPQHF. CDR3 coding DNA: TGTGCCAGCAGTCGGACAGGGGTCGGTCAGCCCCAGCATTTT.

V gene TRBV7-2 combines with J gene TRBJ2-1, with 7 bases identical to TRBD1. Trimming removed 1 base from V and 4 bases from J; junction bases left unmatched: 7. The CDR3 totals 16 residues. Per the germline V gene, CDR1 is SGHTA and CDR2 is FQGNSA. CDR3 DNA: TGTGCCAGCAGCTTAGTAGGGCTGACAGGGTACAATGAGCAGTTCTTC. Its protein is CASSLVGLTGYNEQFF. Full variable domain (remainder filled in from reference TRBV7-2 and TRBJ2-1): GAGVSQSPSNKVTEKGKDVELRCDPISGHTALYWYRQSLGQGLEFLIYFQGNSAPDKSGLPSDRFSAERTGGSVSTLTIQRTQQEDSAVYLCASSLVGLTGYNEQFFGPGTRLTVL.

The count of this clone is one. This sequence joins TRBV19 and TRBJ2-1; TRBD1 might be the D (6 bases). The CDR3 totals 15 residues. In germline, CDR1 is LNHDA, CDR2 SQIVND (reference sequence). V shed 4 bases and J shed 0 bases, with 10 bases lying between them. The DNA of the CDR3 is TGTGCCAGTAGTAAAGGGGGTAACTCCTACAATGAGCAGTTCTTC. Translated, it gives CASSKGGNSYNEQFF.

This chain uses TRBV2 with TRBJ2-7, with TRBD1 matching over 8 bases. V lost 6 bases to trimming and J lost 4 bases; unmatched junction nucleotides: 5. Germline lookup yields CDR1 SNHLY and CDR2 FYNNEI. This CDR3 spans 13 amino acids. The CDR3 reads CASSGTGIYEQYF. In DNA, the CDR3 is TGTGCCAGCAGCGGGACAGGTATTTACGAGCAGTACTTC.

The V and J genes are TRBV7-2 and TRBJ2-1; the match to TRBD2 covers 14 bases. V lost 5 bases to trimming and J lost 8 bases; unmatched junction nucleotides: 14. Germline CDR1 is SGHTA and CDR2 is FQGNSA. The CDR3 has 18 amino acids. CDR3 nucleotides: TGTGCCAGCAGCAGACCGGGACTAGCGGGAGATTATAGCGATGAGCAGTTCTTC. Translating it yields CASSRPGLAGDYSDEQFF.